This T cell receptor beta chain was sequenced for a study of early stage breast cancer tumors. Study-level information: The ER+/PR+/HER2- tumors included 7 to 9 ductal and a handful of lobular carcinomas.

The table came from immunoSEQ multiplex PCR; TCRdb's copy has only in-frame clones and leaves some out. This table holds over 15,000 clones, around 83% found once. On this clone: Its antigen is not known. The junction departs from the called germline gene at one end, perhaps through a read error.

Broader study findings: Enriched TCRB sequences shared across patients were mostly commonly generated sequences. Bulk DNA sequencing of unsorted cells missed chain pairing and markers.

CDR3 length equals 13 residues. Germline V CDR1 and CDR2: GTSNPN, SVGIG (reference sequence). The V call is TRBV30, the J call TRBJ1-2; TRBD1 matches 9 bases. The clonotype was recovered from a person aged 70 to 85 with breast cancer. Input material: blood. Written as DNA, the CDR3 is TGTGCCTGGCGCCGAACCGGGACAGGGCCAGGGGCCTTC. Encoded protein: CAWRRTGTGPGAF.